This T cell receptor (beta chain) is drawn from a study of identical twins (dated by TCRdb to about 2016). For the wider study: To test whether fetal clonotypes persist, the study used deep sequencing on TCR alpha and beta repertoires from monozygotic twins, unrelated adults of various ages, and cord blood. Replicate twin experiments were performed at different times using different library preparation protocols to rule out contamination.

In regard to this clonotype: Which antigen it targets is not known. No base qualities exist here, and no much larger clone lies one base off it.

General conclusions and limits of the study: Out-of-frame TCR alpha sequences shared between twins showed an excess of low generation-probability sequences compared with coincidental sharing between unrelated individuals. Abundant cord blood beta clonotypes had fewer insertions, young adult naive repertoires showed a similar but weaker trend, and memory repertoires showed no such trend. A weaker excess of twin sharing was found in beta out-of-frame sequences because the signal-to-noise ratio was lowered by fewer shared sequences. In monozygotic twins, recombination models systematically underestimated out-of-frame TCR alpha sharing, but the models matched the sharing seen between unrelated individuals. Because the same donors could not be followed over many years, the conclusions depended on cross-sectional statistical analysis. Zero-insertion analyses could be partly confounded by invariant T cells such as MAIT and iNKT, though diverse VJ usage argued against such confounding for most clonotypes.

All donors were healthy Caucasians. Three pairs of female monozygotic twins, all aged about 18 to 30 years, were included in the twin cohort. Peripheral blood mononuclear cells were used as the source from which RNA for TCR libraries was isolated. Library construction relied on 5' RACE. For sequencing, an Illumina HiSeq 2000 was employed. A universal primer binding site was added through template switching, and the final cDNA carried a unique molecular identifier so that TCR cDNA molecules could be counted accurately. First-strand cDNA for TCR alpha and beta chains was synthesized from specific primers in the conserved constant-segment region. To control for contamination, each cDNA library was double barcoded with a SMART-Mk sample barcode plus Illumina barcodes. Two successive PCR steps introduced TruSeq adapter sequences along with Illumina sample barcodes. The Illumina HiSeq platform was used with custom primers to sequence TCR alpha and beta cDNA libraries. The paper's data handling went like this. MiGEC processed the raw reads to extract unique molecular identifiers, while MiXCR was used to determine the CDR3 positions. For each individual, recombination models were inferred using an EM algorithm with the repgenHMM and IGoR tools. The tcR package in R was used for shared clonotype analysis, with sharing normalized by the product of cloneset sizes. To study raw recombination free of thymic and clonal selection effects, out-of-frame nonproductive sequences were analyzed. TCRdb reworked the public reads: Q25 trimming with fastp, MiXCR clone assembly, productive beta chains retained. For every CDR3 protein sequence, its rows merge into one entry that carries the most common genes and DNA. For this entry, the V and J calls and clone size follow TCRdb and not the study's own pipeline. A total of 690,000 or so distinct CDR3 sequences appear in this sample, about 9.4% of them only once. The ten largest clones add up to roughly 0.97% of the sample.

Based on the germline V gene, the CDR1 and CDR2 sequences are SGHTA and FQGNSA. V loses 5 bases at its end and J loses 6 bases; junction bases beyond the gene matches: 10. Including cysteine and phenylalanine, the CDR3 has 15 amino acids. The sequence is cut down to CDR3 DNA, 45 bases in frame from base 1. These records were also assigned to another study, of yellow fever vaccine responses in identical twins. From the second report: According to the authors, in identical twins the way T cells responded to vaccination appeared partly convergent and partly personalized. Focusing on identical twins, the study followed the T cell clones that responded to the vaccine, and did so with precision.

The receptor was isolated from a young woman in good health. Here the chain combines TRBV7-2 and TRBJ2-7; TRBD2 lines up with 10 middle nucleotides. Sequenced sample: PBMCs. The nucleotide sequence reads as follows: TGTGCCAGCAGCCGAGAGCGGGGGGGTGTGTCCGAGCAGTACTTC. This yields the protein CASSRERGGVSEQYF.